A single sample gave rise to the 32 T cell receptor beta chains below, sequenced in a study of regulatory T cells in long-lasting Graves disease. Specified time point: newly diagnosed GD, antithyroid drugs for less than 3 months. PBMC-extracted RNA yielded the TCR library. CDR3 regions were amplified by Arm-PCR using iRepertoire HTBI primers to build TCR beta libraries. TCRdb re-analysed the multiplex PCR reads in MiXCR, keeping a single row per CDR3 protein. The table lists a few hundred thousand distinct CDR3 sequences, roughly 17% of them singletons. The sample was also reused in another study, on T cells in Graves' hyperthyroidism and ophthalmopathy.

The source was peripheral blood mononuclear cells (PBMCs), collected at new diagnosis, from a patient treated with antithyroid drugs. All receptors derive from a woman between 18 and 29 years old with Graves disease.

This clonotype was detected only a few times. The chain links TRBV12-3 or TRBV12-4 to TRBJ1-2, with D tentatively TRBD1 (6 bases). The length of the CDR3 is 14 residues. Between the trimmed V and J ends, which lost 6 bases and 2 bases, there was a span of 13 bases. CDR3 DNA sequence: TGTGCCAGCAGCAGACAGGCGTACAACTATGGCTACACCTTC. It codes for CASSRQAYNYGYTF.

In this sample, this clonotype turned up many times. This chain uses TRBV12-3 or TRBV12-4 with TRBJ2-2, with no clear D. Between the trimmed V and J ends, which lost 6 bases and 2 bases, there was a span of 10 bases. CDR3 length equals 14 residues. The CDR3 protein is CASSLRHNTGELFF. The CDR3, as DNA: TGTGCCAGCAGCCTGAGACATAACACCGGGGAGCTGTTTTTT.

Remarks on this clonotype: A single base is all that separates this from a far larger clone, so a read error is likely. The V gene is TRBV3-1, the J gene TRBJ2-7, with no clear D. CDR1 LGHDT and CDR2 YNNKEL come from the germline V gene (reference sequence). This CDR3 contains 11 residues. The ends were cut back, 7 bases at V and 2 bases at J, with 6 bases in the middle. CDR3 loop: CASNEAYEQYF. DNA of the CDR3: TGTGCCAGCAATGAAGCCTACGAGCAGTACTTC.

The sample holds many counts of this clonotype. The genes are TRBV24-1 and TRBJ2-2; 7 bases fit TRBD1. V shed 3 bases, J shed 4 bases, and the junction held 4 bases outside the gene matches. CDR1 and CDR2 (germline): KGHDR, SFDVKD. This CDR3 is built from 15 residues. Here the CDR3 DNA reads TGTGCCACCAGTGATCCGGACAGGACCACCGGGGAGCTGTTTTTT. Translating gives CATSDPDRTTGELFF.

This clonotype was detected only a few times. The chain employs TRBV9 and TRBJ2-3; D possibly corresponds to TRBD2 (5 bases). Germline V gene data show CDR1 as SGDLS and CDR2 as YYNGEE. The CDR3 consists of 15 residues. V lost 0 bases and J lost 5, with 13 bases in between. DNA of the CDR3: TGTGCCAGCAGCGTAGCGGGGATGGTGGGAGATACGCAGTATTTT. Its protein product is CASSVAGMVGDTQYF.

This chain connects TRBV30 to TRBJ2-7; possibly TRBD1 for D (5 bases). CDR3 length equals 16 residues. CDR1 GTSNPN and CDR2 SVGIG come from the germline V gene (reference sequence). V shed 3 bases and J shed 4 bases, with 22 bases lying between them. The DNA for the CDR3 is TGTGCCTGGAGCCCCCTGGGGCCCGGTGGTGGGTACGAGCAGTACTTC. The encoded protein is CAWSPLGPGGGYEQYF. The full variable domain, rest sourced from reference TRBV30 and TRBJ2-7, is SQTIHQWPATLVQPVGSPLSLECTVEGTSNPNLYWYRQAAGRGLQLLFYSVGIGQISSEVPQNLSASRPQDRQFILSSKKLLLSDSGFYLCAWSPLGPGGGYEQYFGPGTRLTVT.

This chain joins TRBV6-1 and TRBJ1-5; 7 bases line up with TRBD1. V lost 8 bases to trimming and J lost 5 bases; unmatched junction nucleotides: 3. The CDR3 contains 12 residues. Germline CDR1 MNHNS, CDR2 SASEGT. CDR3 in amino acids: CASQGGDQPQHF. The CDR3 region has the DNA TGTGCCAGCCAGGGGGGGGATCAGCCCCAGCATTTT.

This clonotype was detected many times. The chain combines TRBV6-1 with TRBJ1-2; TRBD1 is a possible D gene (6 bases). Trimming removed 6 bases from V and 5 bases from J, with 13 bases in between. Germline CDR1 reads MNHNS; CDR2 reads SASEGT. The CDR3 extends over 13 amino acids. CDR3 loop: CASSHGDTYGYTF. The CDR3 nucleotides read TGTGCCAGCAGCCACGGGGACACATATGGCTACACCTTC.

The table lists this clonotype with many counts. The chain couples TRBV5-1 to TRBJ1-5; 7 bases agree with TRBD1. In germline, CDR1 is SGHRS, CDR2 YFSETQ. CDR3 length: 15 amino acids. The V gene end was trimmed by 0 bases and the J gene end by 3 bases; junction bases not matched to a gene: 3. CDR3 sequence (DNA): TGCGCCAGCAGCTTGGGGACAGGATCCAATCAGCCCCAGCATTTT. It is translated as CASSLGTGSNQPQHF.

The J gene is TRBJ1-1, the V gene TRBV7-9, with unresolved D. The CDR3 sequence is 13 residues long. From germline, CDR1 is SEHNR and CDR2 FQNEAQ (reference sequence). V was shortened by 5 bases and J by 6 bases, with 13 bases between the two germline ends. Here the CDR3 reads CASSVTWKAEAFF. The CDR3 nucleotides read TGTGCCAGCAGCGTCACCTGGAAGGCTGAAGCTTTCTTT.

Only a few counts were recorded for this clonotype. This chain links TRBV9 with TRBJ2-1; 8 nucleotides line up with TRBD2. The CDR3 totals 15 residues. CDR1 SGDLS and CDR2 YYNGEE come from the germline V gene. V trimming: 0 bases; J trimming: 3 bases; junction bases outside the gene matches: 2. The CDR3 DNA reads as TGTGCCAGCAGCGTAGATAGCGGGGACTACAATGAGCAGTTCTTC. Its protein is CASSVDSGDYNEQFF.

This clonotype was recorded at least ten times. The J gene is TRBJ2-1, the V gene TRBV12-3 or TRBV12-4; 11 nucleotides agree with TRBD2. This CDR3 region has 16 residues. The J segment lost 0 bases and the V segment lost 10 bases, leaving 8 bases of the junction unmatched. CDR3 bases: TGTGCCATCGGTAGCGGGGGGGAAAGCTCCTACAATGAGCAGTTCTTC. Its protein is CAIGSGGESSYNEQFF.

V is TRBV6-2 or TRBV6-3 and J is TRBJ1-2; D call uncertain. Trimming took off 2 bases at V and 0 bases at J, with 7 bases between the two ends. This CDR3 is built from 14 residues. Germline assignment: CDR1 MNHEY and CDR2 SVGEGT. CDR3 nucleotides: TGTGCCAGCAGTTACAGTCGAGCTAACTATGGCTACACCTTC. As protein: CASSYSRANYGYTF.

This clonotype was seen at least ten times. The chain links TRBV7-2 to TRBJ2-7; 9 bases match TRBD2. V shed 1 base and J 9 bases; nucleotides not matched to a gene: 7. The CDR3 is 14 residues long. Germline V gives CDR1 SGHTA, CDR2 FQGNSA. The CDR3 protein is CASSLVAGVRRQYF. In DNA, the CDR3 is TGTGCCAGCAGCTTAGTAGCGGGAGTCAGGAGGCAGTACTTC.

The CDR3: CASSFAGTSGRANEQFF. The CDR3 nucleotides are TGCGCCAGCAGCTTCGCCGGGACTAGCGGGAGGGCCAATGAGCAGTTCTTC. This rearrangement joins TRBV5-1 to TRBJ2-1; TRBD2 matches 16 bases. CDR3 size: 17 residues. Germline trimming cut 2 bases from V and 6 bases from J; bases unmatched to any gene: 5. The germline V gene encodes CDR1 SGHRS and CDR2 YFSETQ.

Ten or more counts support this clonotype. V is TRBV12-3 or TRBV12-4 and J is TRBJ2-1; D gene unclear. V lost 3 bases to trimming and J lost 8 bases, with 8 bases between them. The CDR3 totals 12 residues. The CDR3 DNA follows: TGTGCCAGCAGTTTCTCACTGTATGAGCAGTTCTTC. Amino acids: CASSFSLYEQFF.

This clonotype was seen a handful of times. This chain links TRBV10-3 with TRBJ1-2, with a tentative D call TRBD1 (6 bases). CDR3 size: 13 residues. Per the germline V gene, CDR1 is ENHRY and CDR2 is SYGVKD. V was cut by 7 bases and J by 4 bases, with 13 bases left in between. The CDR3 DNA is TGTGCCATCACCGGGGGCTACCTCTATGGCTACACCTTC. It encodes CAITGGYLYGYTF.

This clonotype was counted only a few times. The chain joins TRBV28 to TRBJ2-4; D unresolved. The CDR3 loop spans 14 amino acids. The germline CDR1 and CDR2 sequences are MDHEN and SYDVKM. Between the trimmed V and J ends, which lost 3 bases and 3 bases, there was a span of 9 bases. CDR3 nucleotides: TGTGCCAGCAGTTTTGCAGGCGGCAAAAACATTCAGTACTTC. As protein: CASSFAGGKNIQYF. The full variable domain, its missing parts supplied by reference TRBV28 and TRBJ2-4, is DVKVTQSSRYLVKRTGEKVFLECVQDMDHENMFWYRQDPGLGLRLIYFSYDVKMKEKGDIPEGYSVSREKKERFSLILESASTNQTSMYLCASSFAGGKNIQYFGAGTRLSVL.

This clonotype was seen ten or more times. The genes are TRBV2 and TRBJ2-5; tentative D call: TRBD2 (6 bases). The V gene's germline CDR1 is SNHLY and CDR2 FYNNEI. The ends were cut back, 9 bases at V and 0 bases at J, with 8 bases in the middle. The CDR3 loop spans 12 amino acids. The CDR3 protein is CARGTYQETQYF. CDR3 nucleotides: TGTGCCAGAGGGACTTACCAAGAGACCCAGTACTTC. The variable domain in full, with the rest retrieved from reference TRBV2 and TRBJ2-5, is EPEVTQTPSHQVTQMGQEVILRCVPISNHLYFYWYRQILGQKVEFLVSFYNNEISEKSEIFDDQFSVERPDGSNFTLKIRSTKLEDSAMYFCARGTYQETQYFGPGTRLLVL.

This clonotype was found many times. The chain combines TRBV2 with TRBJ1-4; no reliable D call. The CDR3 extends over 13 amino acids. Trimming took 2 bases from V and 8 from J, leaving 9 bases between them. Looked up from germline, CDR1 is SNHLY and CDR2 is FYNNEI. CDR3 residues: CASSELSIEKLFF. The CDR3 DNA sequence: TGTGCCAGCAGTGAACTGTCGATCGAAAAACTGTTTTTT.

The chain links TRBV11-2 to TRBJ1-2; 11 bases match TRBD1. This CDR3 comprises 18 residues. CDR1 and CDR2 from the germline V gene are SGHAT and FQNNGV. The ends lost 0 bases at V and 4 bases at J; junction bases unmatched: 10. The CDR3 DNA sequence: TGTGCCAGCAGCTTAGAATCTCTGCGCGGGACAGGGGGCTATGGCTACACCTTC. Its translation: CASSLESLRGTGGYGYTF.

This clonotype has just one count. The chain employs TRBV5-1 and TRBJ2-3; 10 bases fit TRBD2. The CDR3 is made up of 17 amino acids. Trimming removed 0 bases from V and 8 bases from J; junction bases left unmatched: 12. CDR1 and CDR2 from the germline V gene are SGHRS and YFSETQ. Here the CDR3 reads CASSLVRNSGGRGTQYF. CDR3 DNA sequence: TGCGCCAGCAGCTTGGTACGGAATAGCGGGGGGCGAGGTACGCAGTATTTT. Full variable domain (missing parts from reference TRBV5-1 and TRBJ2-3): KAGVTQTPRYLIKTRGQQVTLSCSPISGHRSVSWYQQTPGQGLQFLFEYFSETQRNKGNFPGRFSGRQFSNSRSEMNVSTLELGDSALYLCASSLVRNSGGRGTQYFGPGTRLTVL.

This clonotype was detected ten times or more. The chain employs TRBV11-2 and TRBJ2-3, with a possible D match to TRBD2 (7 bases). The CDR3 totals 18 residues. Germline loops: CDR1 SGHAT, CDR2 FQNNGV. Trimming pared 5 bases from V and 3 bases from J, leaving 24 bases between. CDR3 in amino acids: CASSPALGGGAVTDTQYF. DNA of the CDR3: TGTGCCAGCAGCCCCGCTCTAGGAGGGGGGGCCGTAACAGATACGCAGTATTTT.

Many counts were recorded for this clonotype. The chain links TRBV18 to TRBJ2-7, with TRBD2 identical over 10 bases. CDR3 length: 13 residues. Germline V CDR1 and CDR2: KGHSH, LQKENI. With V trimmed by 6 bases and J by 5 bases, 4 bases remained unmatched. The CDR3 is CASSQGTSDEQYF. Written as DNA, the CDR3 is TGTGCCAGCTCCCAAGGGACTAGCGACGAGCAGTACTTC.

This clonotype was counted many times. DNA for the CDR3: TGTGCCAGCAGTTATCGGCGGGGACAGCTGAACACTGAAGCTTTCTTT. The encoded protein is CASSYRRGQLNTEAFF. This sequence joins TRBV28 and TRBJ1-1; 7 bases map to TRBD1. With V trimmed by 4 bases and J by 0 bases, 8 bases remained unmatched. Germline CDR1 is MDHEN and CDR2 is SYDVKM. This CDR3 region has 16 residues.

This clonotype was recorded many times. The CDR3 bases are TGTGCCACCAGTGCGCCGAGCGGGGCTAACAATGAGCAGTTCTTC. Its protein is CATSAPSGANNEQFF. The gene calls are TRBV24-1 and TRBJ2-1, with 7 bases fitting TRBD2. The germline V gene has CDR1 KGHDR and CDR2 SFDVKD. The CDR3 sequence is 15 residues long. The V and J ends lost 5 bases and 5 bases, in that order; junction bases with no gene match: 8.

The chain couples TRBV6-1 to TRBJ1-3, with TRBD1 as a possible D gene (5 bases). CDR3 length: 14 amino acids. CDR1 and CDR2 (germline): MNHNS, SASEGT. The V end lost 4 bases, the J end lost 0 bases, and 7 bases lay between the germline ends. In DNA, the CDR3 is TGTGCCAGCAGTGCAGGGCACTCTGGAAACACCATATATTTT. This codes for CASSAGHSGNTIYF.

This clonotype was found once. The gene calls are TRBV5-1 and TRBJ1-1; TRBD1 agrees at 7 bases. The germline gives CDR1 SGHRS, CDR2 YFSETQ. CDR3 length equals 16 residues. Trimming removed 0 bases from V and 2 bases from J; junction bases left unmatched: 7. The CDR3 here is CASSLETGYGNTEAFF. The CDR3 region has the DNA TGCGCCAGCAGCTTGGAGACAGGGTATGGTAACACTGAAGCTTTCTTT.

This clonotype was detected ten times or more. The rearrangement joins TRBV12-3 or TRBV12-4 to TRBJ2-4, with 7 positions matching TRBD1. After removal of 7 bases from V and 2 bases from J, the junction contained 20 bases not matched to a gene. The CDR3 runs to 19 residues. DNA of the CDR3: TGTGCCAGCACCCGGCACACGGGGACCCACAGGGGCCCCAAAAACATTCAGTACTTC. Translated, it gives CASTRHTGTHRGPKNIQYF.

This clonotype was observed at least ten times. The chain has TRBV7-8 and TRBJ2-4, with a weak D call TRBD1 (8 bases). Germline values: CDR1 SGHVS, CDR2 FQNEAQ. The CDR3 runs to 16 residues. The V and J ends lost 3 bases and 3 bases respectively, with 15 bases between them. The CDR3 DNA follows: TGTGCCAGCAGCTTGGTGGACAGGGACTACAAAAACATTCAGTACTTC. It yields the protein CASSLVDRDYKNIQYF.

This clonotype occurred many times. The genes are TRBV12-3 or TRBV12-4 and TRBJ1-5; D is undetermined. CDR3 length: 13 residues. Trimming stripped 3 bases from V and 1 base from J, with 4 bases between. This chain's CDR3 is CASSFASNQPQHF. CDR3 nucleotides: TGTGCCAGCAGTTTTGCGAGCAATCAGCCCCAGCATTTT.

In its sample, this clonotype was seen many times. This chain connects TRBV29-1 to TRBJ2-2, with a tentative D call TRBD1 (6 bases). Deletions cut 3 bases from V and 3 bases from J, with 17 bases between. Germline CDR1 SQVTM, CDR2 ANQGSEA. This CDR3 has 16 amino acids. This chain's CDR3 is CSVERTEGPYTGELFF. CDR3 nucleotides: TGCAGCGTTGAGAGGACAGAGGGGCCTTACACCGGGGAGCTGTTTTTT.